This T cell receptor beta chain is from a study of shared T cell receptors in the human thymus. This table comes from immunoSEQ multiplex PCR, and its TCRdb copy is limited to in-frame clones, with some not included. Here the sample spans hundreds of thousands of clones, more than 70% being singletons. This clone was seen just once. CDR1 is KGHSH and CDR2 is LQKENI in the germline V gene. The V gene lost 1 base and the J gene lost 1 base, with 11 bases spanning the gap. This CDR3 is built from 17 residues. These data were also reused for a study on human thymus T cells. As that study records: In corrective heart surgery, resections were taken, and these provided the thymus tissue. Thymic repertoires from unrelated individuals overlapped highly, related research reported.

The TCR originated in a boy under two years old with a congenital heart defect. The J gene is TRBJ2-6, the V gene TRBV18; a weak D match, TRBD2 (6 bases). Sequencing was carried out using thymocytes. CDR3 loop: CASSPLPDYSGANVLTF. The CDR3, as DNA: TGTGCCAGCTCACCACTCCCGGACTATTCTGGGGCCAACGTCCTGACTTTC.